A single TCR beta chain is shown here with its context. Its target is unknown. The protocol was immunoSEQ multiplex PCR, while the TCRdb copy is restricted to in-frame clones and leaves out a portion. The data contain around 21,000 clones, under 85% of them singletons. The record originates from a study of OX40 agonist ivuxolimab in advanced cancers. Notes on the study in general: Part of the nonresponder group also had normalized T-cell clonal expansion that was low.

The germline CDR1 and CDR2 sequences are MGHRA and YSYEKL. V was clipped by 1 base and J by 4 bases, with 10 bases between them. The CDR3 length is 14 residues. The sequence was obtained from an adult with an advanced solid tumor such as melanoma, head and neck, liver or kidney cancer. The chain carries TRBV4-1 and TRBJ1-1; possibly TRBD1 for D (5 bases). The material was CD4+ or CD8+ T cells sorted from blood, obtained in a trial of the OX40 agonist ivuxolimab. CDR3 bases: TGCGCCAGCAGCCAAGTTTCTGGGGGCACTGAAGCTTTCTTT. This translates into CASSQVSGGTEAFF.